These T cell receptor beta chains were read from a single sample in a study of blood T cell repertoires in COVID-19. Measured with immunoSEQ multiplex PCR; TCRdb has only the in-frame clones, and not every one. The top ten hold 3.5% to 4% of the sample, which has 200,000 to 250,000 clones, about four fifths seen once. The source material was PBMCs or T cells enriched from blood (not recorded which). The receptors come from a woman aged 40 to 50 who had been exposed to COVID-19. Each CDR3 is given with its conserved first and last residue. Fields, in order: V gene, J gene, clone size, D gene, CDR3 protein, CDR3 DNA. D genes are given only for firm matches. Part of the rows lack a size; the others show once, few, many or a class for expanded clones.

>TRBV5-1|TRBJ2-3|-|TRBD1
CASSLATTGAHTDTQYF
TGCGCCAGCAGCTTGGCTACCACAGGGGCCCACACAGATACGCAGTATTTT
>TRBV30|TRBJ1-5|-|TRBD1
CAWSVGTGFYQPQHF
TGTGCCTGGAGTGTGGGGACAGGGTTTTATCAGCCCCAGCATTTT
>TRBV9|TRBJ2-2|-|TRBD1
CASSRQGIGELFF
TGTGCCAGCTCGCGACAGGGGATCGGGGAGCTGTTTTTT
>TRBV5-6|TRBJ1-5|-|-
CASSWGELGQPQHF
TGTGCCAGCAGCTGGGGGGAGCTAGGGCAGCCCCAGCATTTT
>TRBV7-8|TRBJ1-2|-|-
CASSLASGDGYTF
TGTGCCAGCAGCTTAGCGTCAGGGGATGGCTACACCTTC
>TRBV5-6|TRBJ2-7|once|-
CASSLVGPLGDEQYF
TGTGCCAGCAGCTTGGTCGGCCCCCTAGGGGACGAGCAGTACTTC
>TRBV4-2|TRBJ2-6|-|TRBD1
CASSQDQGAGANVLTF
TGTGCCAGCAGCCAAGATCAGGGGGCTGGGGCCAACGTCCTGACTTTC
>TRBV3-1/TRBV3-2|TRBJ1-2|-|-
CASSPGPGYGYTF
TGTGCCAGCAGCCCTGGGCCGGGGTATGGCTACACCTTC
>TRBV4-1|TRBJ2-7|-|TRBD1
CASSLGTASYEQYF
TGCGCCAGCAGCCTGGGGACAGCCTCCTACGAGCAGTACTTC
>TRBV4-1|TRBJ1-1|-|-
CASSLRTESPNTEAFF
TGCGCCAGCAGCCTCCGGACAGAAAGCCCGAACACTGAAGCTTTCTTT
>TRBV5-1|TRBJ2-1|-|TRBD2
CASSFSGGAYNEQFF
TGCGCCAGCAGTTTTAGCGGGGGGGCATACAATGAGCAGTTCTTC
>TRBV4-2|TRBJ1-6|few|-
CASSQDFSSYNSPLHF
TGTGCCAGCAGCCAAGATTTTAGCTCCTATAATTCACCCCTCCACTTT
>TRBV9|TRBJ1-1|-|-
CASSVGGGMNTEAFF
TGTGCCAGCAGCGTAGGCGGGGGAATGAACACTGAAGCTTTCTTT
>TRBV7-2|TRBJ2-1|-|TRBD2
CASSSYLAGGAGEQFF
TGTGCCAGCAGCTCCTATCTAGCGGGGGGGGCAGGTGAGCAGTTCTTC
>TRBV11-3|TRBJ2-7|-|-
CASSQETREDEQYF
TGTGCCAGCAGCCAAGAGACTAGGGAGGACGAGCAGTACTTC
>TRBV20-1|TRBJ2-7|-|-
CSAEGAHEQYF
TGCAGTGCGGAGGGTGCCCACGAGCAGTACTTC
>TRBV28|TRBJ1-4|-|-
CASSLSREGEKLFF
TGTGCCAGCAGTTTGTCCAGGGAGGGCGAAAAACTGTTTTTT
>TRBV12-1|TRBJ2-5|once|-
CASSSGLAGAETQYF
TGTGCCAGCAGCTCCGGGCTAGCGGGGGCAGAGACCCAGTACTTC
>TRBV7-3|TRBJ2-1|-|TRBD2
CASSPGSLLASREQFF
TGTGCCAGCAGCCCCGGGTCCTTACTAGCGTCCCGGGAGCAGTTCTTC
>TRBV6-1|TRBJ2-7|-|-
CASSELPLGGVKDYEQYF
TGTGCCAGCAGTGAATTACCCCTCGGGGGTGTGAAGGACTACGAGCAGTACTTC
>TRBV5-6|TRBJ1-4|-|TRBD1
CASSLWGVDRAEKLFF
TGTGCCAGCAGCTTATGGGGTGTTGACAGGGCTGAAAAACTGTTTTTT
>TRBV20-1|TRBJ2-1|-|-
CSANPLREQFF
TGCAGTGCTAATCCACTCCGAGAGCAGTTCTTC
>TRBV7-3|TRBJ2-5|-|-
CASSQMWGREETQYF
TGTGCCAGCAGCCAAATGTGGGGCAGAGAGGAGACCCAGTACTTC
>TRBV7-2|TRBJ1-2|-|-
CASSPGDSDGYTF
TGTGCCAGCAGCCCAGGGGATTCGGATGGCTACACCTTC
>TRBV5-1|TRBJ2-5|-|-
CASSLDLRETQYF
TGCGCCAGCAGCTTGGACCTCAGGGAGACCCAGTACTTC
>TRBV4-2|TRBJ1-1|-|-
CASSQESVGTPEAFF
TGTGCCAGCAGCCAAGAGTCCGTCGGGACTCCTGAAGCTTTCTTT
>TRBV7-9|TRBJ2-7|-|-
CASSLAGEQYF
TGTGCCAGCAGCTTAGCCGGCGAGCAGTACTTC
>TRBV7-9|TRBJ1-1|-|TRBD1
CASSLTDRWNTEAFF
TGTGCCAGCAGCTTAACGGACAGGTGGAACACTGAAGCTTTCTTT
>TRBV27|TRBJ1-2|-|-
CASRANEANYGYTF
TGTGCCAGCAGGGCAAATGAAGCTAACTATGGCTACACCTTC
>TRBV3-1/TRBV3-2|TRBJ2-5|-|-
CASSQGSSLQYQETQYF
TGTGCCAGCAGCCAGGGCTCGTCTCTTCAGTACCAAGAGACCCAGTACTTC
>TRBV5-1|TRBJ1-2|-|TRBD1
CASSLIPGQGNGYTF
TGCGCCAGCAGCTTAATACCGGGACAGGGGAATGGCTACACCTTC
>TRBV7-9|TRBJ1-1|many|TRBD1
CASSPTGQGWAFF
TGTGCCAGCAGCCCCACCGGACAGGGTTGGGCTTTCTTT
>TRBV19|TRBJ1-5|-|TRBD1
CASRGQANNQPQHF
TGTGCCAGTAGGGGACAGGCCAACAATCAGCCCCAGCATTTT
>TRBV28|TRBJ1-6|-|-
CASVGGSSYNSPLHF
TGTGCCAGCGTCGGAGGGAGCTCCTATAATTCACCCCTCCACTTT
>TRBV4-1|TRBJ1-6|few|-
CASSQDPDSPLHF
TGCGCCAGCAGCCAAGATCCTGATTCACCCCTCCACTTT
>TRBV4-3|TRBJ1-2|-|TRBD1
CASSQETGDGYTF
TGCGCCAGCAGCCAAGAGACAGGGGACGGCTACACCTTC